This T cell receptor (beta chain) comes out of a study of post-analysis software for immune sequencing data. On the study more broadly: Disease trajectories encompassed relapsing-remitting, secondary progressive and progressive-relapsing multiple sclerosis. Study observations and caveats: By F measure, strong co-clustering occurred among samples prepared in the same batch. Several TRBV segments (TRBV5-6, TRBV5-1 and TRBV20-1 among them) occurred more frequently in patients than in controls.

About this clonotype itself: The antigen remains undetermined.

The library was made from cDNA and included unique molecular identifiers. Input populations of roughly 1 to 11 million T cells gave rise to roughly 0.5 million cDNA molecules. In TCRdb, the PCR reads were re-called with MiXCR into one record per CDR3 protein. Here the sample spans a few hundred thousand distinct CDR3 sequences, around 37% being singletons. Trimming pared 4 bases from V and 6 bases from J, leaving 11 bases between. CDR1 SNHLY and CDR2 FYNNEI come from the germline V gene. This CDR3 comprises 13 residues. The V gene is TRBV2, the J gene TRBJ2-3, with a tentative D call TRBD1 (6 bases). The receptor's source is a girl under 18 with multiple sclerosis. The sequenced material came from blood. The CDR3 DNA reads as TGTGCCAGCAGTGGACAGGACCTGGATACGCAGTATTTT. It specifies CASSGQDLDTQYF.